This T cell receptor beta chain was found in a study of shared clonotypes between healthy human individuals. Study as a whole: CD4 naive cells filled three plates per donor, CD4 memory three, CD8 naive two and CD8 memory one.

Comments on this clone: The target antigen is unknown.

The authors split each subset's genomic DNA evenly across several immunoSEQ plates. Clones were read by immunoSEQ multiplex PCR, and TCRdb kept only the in-frame ones, dropping some. The table lists about 1.1 million clones, approximately 78% of them singletons. Findings and caveats of the study: Sorted-subset sequencing, rarefaction showed, was incomplete despite large depth.

The CDR3 spans 15 residues. CDR1 and CDR2 (germline): SNHLY, FYNNEI. The ends lost 4 bases at V and 5 bases at J; junction bases unmatched: 8. This chain links TRBV2 with TRBJ2-5, with 9 bases identical to TRBD2. The sequenced sample was memory CD4+ T cells from PBMCs. As for subset: CD45RA-negative fraction. The sequence derives from a man aged 18-30 years in good health. Some clones in this sample may be carry-over from other donors' samples. Here the CDR3 DNA reads TGTGCCAGCAGTGGGGGCGGGAGGGCCAGCGAGACCCAGTACTTC. The encoded protein is CASSGGGRASETQYF.